The rows below give T cell receptor beta chains drawn from one sample of a study of control samples from healthy donors and cancer patients. The table came from immunoSEQ multiplex PCR; TCRdb's copy has only in-frame clones and leaves some out. Among some 150,000 clones listed, 94% were seen once. The sample was blood. These receptors were obtained from a man between 40 and 49 years old in good health. Both conserved end residues are part of each CDR3. A D gene is named only where the DNA matches it firmly. The listing skips clone size in some rows; elsewhere it reads once, few, many or a size class.

>TRBJ1-3|TRBV24-1|NA|NA
TGTGCCACCAGTGACCCCAGGACGGGAAAAGACACCATATATTTT
CATSDPRTGKDTIYF
>TRBJ2-5|TRBV4-2|NA|NA
TGTGCCAGCAGCCAAGATGCGCCGGAGACCCAGTACTTC
CASSQDAPETQYF
>TRBJ2-7|TRBV5-1|NA|NA
TGCGCCAGCAGCTTGGCATGGACCTCCTACGAGCAGTACTTC
CASSLAWTSYEQYF
>TRBJ2-7|TRBV3-1/TRBV3-2|TRBD2|NA
TGTGCCAGCAGCCAACTAGCGGGGGGCTTCCTCCACGAGCAGTACTTC
CASSQLAGGFLHEQYF
>TRBJ2-7|TRBV7-8|NA|NA
TGTGCCAGCAGCCGTAGCGAGTCCTACGAGCAGTACTTC
CASSRSESYEQYF
>TRBJ1-6|TRBV6-5|NA|NA
TGTGCCAGCAGTTTCGTATTGCGGGGGGATTCACCCCTCCACTTT
CASSFVLRGDSPLHF
>TRBJ2-5|TRBV18|NA|NA
TGTGCCAGCTCACCTGCCGGGGCAGAGACCCAGTACTTC
CASSPAGAETQYF
>TRBJ1-1|TRBV5-4|NA|NA
TGTGCCAGCAGCTTGGCACAACAGGGTCGTGAAGCTTTCTTT
CASSLAQQGREAFF
>TRBJ1-5|TRBV20-1|NA|once
TGCAGTGCTAGTACTATTGGCCCTAATCAGCCCCAGCATTTT
CSASTIGPNQPQHF
>TRBJ2-7|TRBV24-1|NA|NA
TGTGCCACCAGTGACCCTAGCTTTGGAGAGCAGTACTTC
CATSDPSFGEQYF
>TRBJ1-2|TRBV5-1|TRBD1|once
TGCGCCAGCAGCTTGGCGCGTGACAGGGGGCTTGGCTACACCTTC
CASSLARDRGLGYTF
>TRBJ1-1|TRBV6-1|NA|NA
TGTGCCAGCAGTAGCAGCATGAACACTGAAGCTTTCTTT
CASSSSMNTEAFF
>TRBJ1-2|TRBV3-1/TRBV3-2|NA|NA
TGTGCCAGCAGCCCACCGTTGGCTAACTATGGCTACACCTTC
CASSPPLANYGYTF